This T cell receptor (beta chain) was obtained from a study of blood T cell repertoires in COVID-19. Study summary: Italy, Spain and the United States were the sources of the convalescent and acute COVID-19 samples. T cells, B-cell-depleted T cells, or PBMCs provided the cDNA or gDNA that served as material.

This clone was seen only once. Per the authors' pipeline: Estimation of nucleated cell counts was performed using reference gene primer amplification. Profiled with immunoSEQ multiplex PCR; TCRdb holds only in-frame clones, not every one. V, J and clone size derive from that table, while D and trimming were established from the DNA sequence. The sample has some 300,000 clones, about 91% seen once. This CDR3 is 14 amino acids long. V was shortened by 1 base and J by 6 bases, with 13 bases between the two germline ends. Per germline, CDR1 LGHDT and CDR2 YNNKEL (reference sequence). The source of this sequence is a woman under 40 who had recovered from COVID-19. Source material: peripheral blood. The chain has TRBV3-1 (or the pseudogene TRBV3-2) and TRBJ2-7, with D perhaps TRBD2 (5 bases). DNA for the CDR3: TGTGCCAGCAGCCAAGTTGAGGGCTTGAGCGAGCAGTACTTC. Protein sequence: CASSQVEGLSEQYF.